The clone carrying this T cell receptor beta chain was picked up a small number of times. The antigen is undetermined. This entry comes from a study of cytomegalovirus exposure and HLA in healthy donors. Findings and caveats of the study: One later analysis reportedly identified an Asian-associated ancestry cluster that showed fewer N-insertions than the roughly 700-donor mean. A later analysis showed TCR association rates differing by HLA locus, peaking at DRB1 and lowest at HLA-C.

In the PCR, 60 Vbeta and 13 Jbeta primers were used. As handled by the study authors: An analysis that came later counted some 85 million unique TCR beta chains, around 12 million shared. Produced via immunoSEQ multiplex PCR; TCRdb's table is partial and in-frame only. D and trimming were read from the DNA, whereas the V and J calls and clone size are those reported in that table. The table shows 180,000 or so clones, with about four fifths occurring only once. Germline V gene sequence: CDR1 SGDLS, CDR2 YYNGEE. The V end was cut by 0 bases, the J end by 2 bases, with 10 bases between. The CDR3 sequence is 15 residues long.

The sample comprised PBMCs. The TCR originated in a woman aged 18-29 years in good health and CMV-seronegative. The chain is built from TRBV9 and TRBJ2-3; tentatively, D is TRBD1 (5 bases). For the CDR3, the DNA is TGTGCCAGCAGCGTAGGGGGCTTTTACACAGATACGCAGTATTTT. It encodes CASSVGGFYTDTQYF.